What follows are 15 T cell receptor beta chains derived from one specimen sequenced in a study of CD8+ T cells in alopecia areata. In each case, RNA was isolated and then reverse transcribed into cDNA as the sequencing template. Assay: immunoSEQ multiplex PCR; the TCRdb copy retains only in-frame clones and omits some. Of roughly 230,000 clones in the sample, approximately 40% were seen once. Regarding treatment: oral pan-JAK inhibitor, 5-10 mg twice daily. Sequenced material: CD4+ T cells sorted from blood, taken at roughly week 36, from a patient treated with tofacitinib. Source of these receptors: a human donor with alopecia areata.

This clone was seen a single time. CDR3 amino acids: CASSFPSSYEQYF. CDR3 bases: TGTGCCAGCAGTTTTCCGAGCTCCTACGAGCAGTACTTC. The J gene is TRBJ2-7, the V gene TRBV5-4; D is uncertain. This CDR3 contains 13 residues. V was trimmed by 5 bases and J by 0 bases, leaving 9 bases between them. Germline-derived CDR1 and CDR2 are SGHNT and YYREEE (reference sequence).

The gene calls are TRBV30 and TRBJ2-7, with D unresolved. Germline V lookup: CDR1 GTSNPN, CDR2 SVGIG (reference sequence). The V and J ends lost 2 bases and 2 bases respectively, with 10 bases between them. The CDR3 loop spans 13 amino acids. The CDR3 DNA follows: TGTGCCTGGAGTTGGAGCTTCGCCTACGAGCAGTACTTC. Translated: CAWSWSFAYEQYF. The variable domain in full, completed from reference TRBV30 and TRBJ2-7, reads SQTIHQWPATLVQPVGSPLSLECTVEGTSNPNLYWYRQAAGRGLQLLFYSVGIGQISSEVPQNLSASRPQDRQFILSSKKLLLSDSGFYLCAWSWSFAYEQYFGPGTRLTVT.

J is TRBJ1-5 and V is TRBV7-6; TRBD1 might be the D (6 bases). Germline loops: CDR1 SGHVS, CDR2 FNYEAQ. Between the trimmed V and J ends, which lost 1 base and 4 bases, there was a span of 11 bases. The CDR3 is 15 amino acids. Here the CDR3 DNA reads TGTGCCAGCAGCTTAGGGGGGGGCCGTAATCAGCCCCAGCATTTT. Protein: CASSLGGGRNQPQHF.

The chain links TRBV7-2 to TRBJ2-7; 7 bases map to TRBD2. Unmatched junction bases numbered 8, after V lost 5 bases and J lost 4 bases. This CDR3 has 14 residues. Germline CDR1 is SGHTA and CDR2 is FQGNSA. The CDR3 DNA sequence: TGTGCCAGCAGCCTCACGGGGGGTATGTACGAGCAGTACTTC. Its protein is CASSLTGGMYEQYF.

In its sample, this clone was seen once. This rearrangement joins TRBV5-1 to TRBJ1-1, with no clear D. Trimming removed 5 bases from V and 0 bases from J, with 8 bases in between. This CDR3 is 13 amino acids long. The germline CDR1 and CDR2 sequences are SGHRS and YFSETQ. CDR3: CASRAGLNTEAFF. The CDR3 DNA is TGCGCCAGCAGGGCAGGACTGAACACTGAAGCTTTCTTT.

This clone was recorded once. This chain links TRBV13 with TRBJ2-3; possible D gene TRBD1, 7 bases. Trimming removed 5 bases at V and 3 bases at J, with 9 bases between. Germline V gene data show CDR1 as PRHDT and CDR2 as FYEKMQ (reference sequence). The CDR3 contains 13 residues. The CDR3 sequence: CASSPGGTDTQYF. CDR3 in DNA: TGTGCCAGCAGCCCAGGGGGGACAGATACGCAGTATTTT.

The CDR3 sequence: CSVEGPTGSTGELFF. As DNA, the CDR3 is TGCAGCGTTGAAGGGCCTACCGGGAGCACCGGGGAGCTGTTTTTT. This chain connects TRBV29-1 to TRBJ2-2, with a tentative D call TRBD2 (6 bases). Germline CDR1 reads SQVTM; CDR2 reads ANQGSEA. Trimming shortened V by 1 base and J by 4 bases, and 13 bases separated the two germline ends. The CDR3 runs 15 residues.

The rearrangement joins TRBV4-1 to TRBJ2-5; the match to TRBD1 covers 8 bases. CDR1 is MGHRA and CDR2 is YSYEKL in the germline V gene. J gave up 5 bases and V 1 base, and 6 bases lay outside the gene matches. The CDR3 totals 15 residues. The CDR3 region is CASSQGTGRRETQYF. CDR3 nucleotide sequence: TGCGCCAGCAGCCAAGGGACAGGGCGCCGGGAGACCCAGTACTTC.

CDR3 residues: CASSRGRYNEQFF. In DNA form, the CDR3 reads TGTGCCAGTAGTAGGGGACGTTACAATGAGCAGTTCTTC. The chain couples TRBV19 to TRBJ2-1; either TRBD1 or TRBD2 may fit D (5 bases each). The V end was cut by 4 bases, the J end by 4 bases, with 8 bases between. This CDR3 spans 13 amino acids. Germline V gene sequence: CDR1 LNHDA, CDR2 SQIVND (reference sequence).

The sample holds a few counts of this clone. The chain carries TRBV4-2 and TRBJ2-3; possible D gene TRBD1, 5 bases. V gave up 4 bases and J gave up 1 base, with 12 bases separating them. This CDR3 comprises 15 residues. In germline, CDR1 is LGHNA, CDR2 YNFKEQ. DNA of the CDR3: TGTGCCAGCAGCCTAACGACAGACGGCACAGATACGCAGTATTTT. Translating it yields CASSLTTDGTDTQYF.

Comment on this clone: The junction departs from the called germline gene at one end, perhaps through a read error. The J gene is TRBJ1-1, the V gene TRBV7-7, with a weak D call TRBD1 (6 bases). This CDR3 has 14 residues. The germline gives CDR1 SSHAT, CDR2 FNYEAQ (reference sequence). The CDR3 protein is CASSSPGEWTEAFF. The CDR3 coding sequence is TGTGCTAGCAGCTCACCAGGGGAGTGGACTGAAGCTTTCTTT.

CDR3 sequence: CSAITGGVQYF. The CDR3 DNA reads TGCAGTGCTATTACAGGGGGAGTGCAGTACTTC. V gene TRBV20-1 combines with J gene TRBJ2-7, with 8 positions matching TRBD1. Trimming removed 4 bases from V and 9 bases from J; junction bases left unmatched: 5. The CDR3 is 11 amino acids. Germline V gene sequence: CDR1 DFQATT, CDR2 SNEGSKA (reference sequence).

V gene TRBV30 combines with J gene TRBJ1-1; D call uncertain. Germline CDR1 GTSNPN, CDR2 SVGIG (reference sequence). This CDR3 contains 12 residues. V lost 0 bases, J lost 7 bases, and 9 bases lay in between. The CDR3 DNA is TGTGCCTGGAGTGTAGTTGGGAATGAAGCTTTCTTT. It encodes CAWSVVGNEAFF.

This clone has just a few counts. This sequence joins TRBV14 and TRBJ2-1, with TRBD2 matching 12 bases. Germline loops: CDR1 SGHDN, CDR2 FVKESK. V lost 3 bases and J lost 4; bases outside the gene matches: 13. The length of the CDR3 is 19 residues. DNA of the CDR3: TGTGCCAGCAGCCATCCTACACCCACCGGGACTAGCGGGTACAATGAGCAGTTCTTC. It yields the protein CASSHPTPTGTSGYNEQFF.

This clone has ten or more counts. In the same sample, other DNA sequences code for this CDR3. V and J are TRBV29-1 and TRBJ2-2, with D unresolved. Germline CDR1 is SQVTM and CDR2 is ANQGSEA. With 3 bases removed from V and 2 bases from J, the gap between germline ends came to 4 bases. The CDR3 length is 12 residues. In DNA, the CDR3 is TGCAGCGTTGACCGAAACACCGGGGAGCTGTTTTTT. Translation: CSVDRNTGELFF.